The following is a T cell receptor beta chain sequence with its context. What it binds is unknown. The sample belongs to a study of OX40 agonist ivuxolimab in advanced cancers. Study information: Patients received the agonistic anti-OX40 (CD134) antibody ivuxolimab. Earlier anti-PD-1, anti-PD-L1 or anti-CTLA-4 therapy was permitted; 30% to 45% had received some.

Study observations and caveats: It was not determined which antigens were specifically recognized by the peripheral T cells that had undergone clonal expansion.

Peripheral blood came from all dose cohorts at three timepoints. The CDR3 is 15 amino acids. The V end lost 2 bases, the J end lost 1 base, and 8 bases lay between the germline ends. Germline V lookup: CDR1 SGHVS, CDR2 FQNEAQ. The data were produced by immunoSEQ multiplex PCR, yet TCRdb's version contains in-frame clones alone and is incomplete. Of about 45,000 clones listed, approximately 83% are singletons. The input for sequencing was CD4+ or CD8+ T cells sorted from blood, taken in a trial of the OX40 agonist ivuxolimab. The sequence derives from an adult with an advanced solid tumor such as melanoma, head and neck, liver or kidney cancer. The gene calls are TRBV7-8 and TRBJ2-2; D is uncertain. CDR3 sequence reads: CASSLMVQNTGELFF. Written as DNA, the CDR3 is TGTGCCAGCAGCTTAATGGTACAGAACACCGGGGAGCTGTTTTTT. The entire variable domain, with the rest obtained from reference TRBV7-8 and TRBJ2-2, is as follows: GAGVSQSPRYKVAKRGQDVALRCDPISGHVSLFWYQQALGQGPEFLTYFQNEAQLDKSGLPSDRFFAERPEGSVSTLKIQRTQQEDSAVYLCASSLMVQNTGELFFGEGSRLTVL.